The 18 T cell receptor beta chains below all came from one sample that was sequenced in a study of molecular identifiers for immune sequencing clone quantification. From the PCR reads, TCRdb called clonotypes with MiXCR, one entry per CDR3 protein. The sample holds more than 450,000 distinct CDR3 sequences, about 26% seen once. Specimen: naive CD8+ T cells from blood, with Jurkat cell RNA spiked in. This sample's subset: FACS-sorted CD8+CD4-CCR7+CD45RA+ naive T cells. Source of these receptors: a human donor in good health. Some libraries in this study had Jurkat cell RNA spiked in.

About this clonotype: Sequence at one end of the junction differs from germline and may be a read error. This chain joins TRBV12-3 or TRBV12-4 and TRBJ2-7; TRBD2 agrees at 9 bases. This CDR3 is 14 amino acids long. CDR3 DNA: TGTGCCAGCAGTTCCGGGACTAGCTACTACGAGCCGTACTTC. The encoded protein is CASSSGTSYYEPYF.

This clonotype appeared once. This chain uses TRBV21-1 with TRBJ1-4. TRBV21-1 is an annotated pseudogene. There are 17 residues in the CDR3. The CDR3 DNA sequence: TGTGCCAGCTCGGGCGGGCCGCGGGATTCAACTAATGAAAAACTGTTTTTT. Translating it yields CASSGGPRDSTNEKLFF.

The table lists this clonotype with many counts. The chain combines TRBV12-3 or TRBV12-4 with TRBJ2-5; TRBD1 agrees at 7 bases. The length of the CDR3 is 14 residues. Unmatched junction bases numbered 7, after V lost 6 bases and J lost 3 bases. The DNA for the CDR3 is TGTGCCAGCAGCCCGCATACAGGGGAAGAGACCCAGTACTTC. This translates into CASSPHTGEETQYF.

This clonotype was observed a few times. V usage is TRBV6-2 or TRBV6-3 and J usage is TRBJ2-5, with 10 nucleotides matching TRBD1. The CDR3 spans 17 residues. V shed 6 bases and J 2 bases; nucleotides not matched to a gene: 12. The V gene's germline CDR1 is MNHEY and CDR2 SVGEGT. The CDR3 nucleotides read TGTGCCAGCAGCACCCGAGACAGGGGGCGCCTTCAAGAGACCCAGTACTTC. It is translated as CASSTRDRGRLQETQYF.

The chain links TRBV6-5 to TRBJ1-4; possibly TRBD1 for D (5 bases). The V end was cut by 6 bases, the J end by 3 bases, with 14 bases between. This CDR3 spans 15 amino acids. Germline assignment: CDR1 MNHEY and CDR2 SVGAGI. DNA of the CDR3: TGTGCCAGCAGCTACGGGGGGTGGGCTAATGAAAAACTGTTTTTT. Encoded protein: CASSYGGWANEKLFF.

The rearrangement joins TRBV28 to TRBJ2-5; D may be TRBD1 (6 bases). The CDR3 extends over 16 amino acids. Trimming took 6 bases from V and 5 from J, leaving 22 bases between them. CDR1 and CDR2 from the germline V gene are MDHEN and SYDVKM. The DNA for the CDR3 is TGTGCCAGCAGCCCCCGGGGACACATGGACGGGGAGACCCAGTACTTC. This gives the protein CASSPRGHMDGETQYF.

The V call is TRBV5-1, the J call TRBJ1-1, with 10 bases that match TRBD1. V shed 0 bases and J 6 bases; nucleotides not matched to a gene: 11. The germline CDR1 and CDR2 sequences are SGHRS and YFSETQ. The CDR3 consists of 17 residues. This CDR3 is CASSLGVGQGREAEAFF. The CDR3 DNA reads TGCGCCAGCAGCTTGGGAGTGGGACAGGGGAGAGAGGCTGAAGCTTTCTTT. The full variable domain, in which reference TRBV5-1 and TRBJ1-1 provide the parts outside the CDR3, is KAGVTQTPRYLIKTRGQQVTLSCSPISGHRSVSWYQQTPGQGLQFLFEYFSETQRNKGNFPGRFSGRQFSNSRSEMNVSTLELGDSALYLCASSLGVGQGREAEAFFGQGTRLTVV.

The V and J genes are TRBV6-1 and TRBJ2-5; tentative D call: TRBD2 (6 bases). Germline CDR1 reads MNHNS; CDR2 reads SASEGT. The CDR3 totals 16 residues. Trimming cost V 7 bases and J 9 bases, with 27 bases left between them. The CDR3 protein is CASNSMDDISGGAQYF. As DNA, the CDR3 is TGTGCCAGCAACTCGATGGACGATATCAGCGGCGGGGCCCAGTACTTC.

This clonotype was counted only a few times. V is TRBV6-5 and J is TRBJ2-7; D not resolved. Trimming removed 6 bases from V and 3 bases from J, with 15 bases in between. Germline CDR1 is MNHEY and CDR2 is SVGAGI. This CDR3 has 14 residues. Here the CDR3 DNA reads TGTGCCAGCAGCCCCCTCGGCGGATTCTACGAGCAGTACTTC. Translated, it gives CASSPLGGFYEQYF.

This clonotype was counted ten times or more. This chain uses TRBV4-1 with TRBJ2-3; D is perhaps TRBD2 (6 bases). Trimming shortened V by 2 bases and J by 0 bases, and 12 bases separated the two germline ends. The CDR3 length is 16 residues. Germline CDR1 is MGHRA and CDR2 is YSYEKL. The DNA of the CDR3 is TGCGCCAGCAGCCAAAGTCCGGGGGTTAGCACAGATACGCAGTATTTT. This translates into CASSQSPGVSTDTQYF.

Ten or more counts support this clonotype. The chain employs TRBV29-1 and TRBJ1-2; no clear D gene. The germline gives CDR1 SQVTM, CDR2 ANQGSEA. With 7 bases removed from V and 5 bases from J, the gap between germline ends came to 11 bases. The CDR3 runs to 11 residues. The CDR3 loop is CSATASYGYTF. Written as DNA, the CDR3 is TGCAGCGCCACGGCTTCTTATGGCTACACCTTC.

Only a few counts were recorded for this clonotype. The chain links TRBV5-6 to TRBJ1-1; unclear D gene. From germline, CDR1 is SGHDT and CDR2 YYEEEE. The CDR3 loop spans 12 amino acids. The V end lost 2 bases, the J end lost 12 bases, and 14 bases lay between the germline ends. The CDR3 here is CASSFGVGRSFF. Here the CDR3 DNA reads TGTGCCAGCAGCTTTGGGGTTGGGCGTTCTTTCTTT.

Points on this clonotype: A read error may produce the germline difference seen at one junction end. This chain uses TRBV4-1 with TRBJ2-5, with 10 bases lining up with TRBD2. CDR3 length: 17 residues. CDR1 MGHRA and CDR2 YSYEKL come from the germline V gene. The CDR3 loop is CARSSEPGLATQETQYF. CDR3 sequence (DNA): TGCGCCCGCAGCTCTGAGCCGGGACTAGCGACACAAGAGACCCAGTACTTC.

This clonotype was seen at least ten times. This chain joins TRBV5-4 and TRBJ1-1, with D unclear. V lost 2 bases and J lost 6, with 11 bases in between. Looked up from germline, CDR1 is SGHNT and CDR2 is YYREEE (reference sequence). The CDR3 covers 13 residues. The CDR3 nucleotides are TGTGCCAGCAGCTTCGACAAAAGCGCTGAAGCTTTCTTT. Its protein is CASSFDKSAEAFF.

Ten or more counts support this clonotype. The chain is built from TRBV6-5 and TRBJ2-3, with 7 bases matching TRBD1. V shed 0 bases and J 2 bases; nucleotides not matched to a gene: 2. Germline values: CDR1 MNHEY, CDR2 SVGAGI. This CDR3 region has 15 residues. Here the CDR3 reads CASSYSGTDTDTQYF. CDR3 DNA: TGTGCCAGCAGTTACTCCGGGACAGACACAGATACGCAGTATTTT.

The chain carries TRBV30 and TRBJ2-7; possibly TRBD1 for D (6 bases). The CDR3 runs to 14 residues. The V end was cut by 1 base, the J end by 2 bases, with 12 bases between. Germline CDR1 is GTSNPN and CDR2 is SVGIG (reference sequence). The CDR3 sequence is CAWSAQGSPYEQYF. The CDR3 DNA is TGTGCCTGGAGTGCCCAGGGGTCCCCCTACGAGCAGTACTTC.

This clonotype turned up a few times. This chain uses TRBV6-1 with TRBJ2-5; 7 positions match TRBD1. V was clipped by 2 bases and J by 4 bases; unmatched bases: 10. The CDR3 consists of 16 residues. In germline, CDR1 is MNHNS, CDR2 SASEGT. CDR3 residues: CASSEFGDRVAETQYF. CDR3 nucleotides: TGTGCCAGCAGTGAATTTGGTGACAGGGTAGCAGAGACCCAGTACTTC.

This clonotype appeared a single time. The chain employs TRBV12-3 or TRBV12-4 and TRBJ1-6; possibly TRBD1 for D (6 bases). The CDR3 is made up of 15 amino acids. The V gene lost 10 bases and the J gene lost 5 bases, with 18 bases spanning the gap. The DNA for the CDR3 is TGTGCCACCGAACCTGAGGGGGAGGATAATTCACCCCTCCACTTT. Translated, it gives CATEPEGEDNSPLHF.